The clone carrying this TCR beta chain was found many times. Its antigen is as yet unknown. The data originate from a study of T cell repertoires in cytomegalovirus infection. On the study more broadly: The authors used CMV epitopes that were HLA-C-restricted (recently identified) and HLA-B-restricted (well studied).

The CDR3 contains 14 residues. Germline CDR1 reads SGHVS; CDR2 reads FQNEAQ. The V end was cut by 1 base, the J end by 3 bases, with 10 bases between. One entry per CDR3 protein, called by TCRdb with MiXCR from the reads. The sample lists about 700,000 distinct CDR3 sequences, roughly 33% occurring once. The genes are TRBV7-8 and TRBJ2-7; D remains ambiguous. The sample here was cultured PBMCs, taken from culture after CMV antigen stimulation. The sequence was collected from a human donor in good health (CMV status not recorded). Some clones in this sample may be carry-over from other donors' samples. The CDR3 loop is CASSLEVWGYEQYF. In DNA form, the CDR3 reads TGTGCCAGCAGCTTAGAGGTTTGGGGCTACGAGCAGTACTTC.